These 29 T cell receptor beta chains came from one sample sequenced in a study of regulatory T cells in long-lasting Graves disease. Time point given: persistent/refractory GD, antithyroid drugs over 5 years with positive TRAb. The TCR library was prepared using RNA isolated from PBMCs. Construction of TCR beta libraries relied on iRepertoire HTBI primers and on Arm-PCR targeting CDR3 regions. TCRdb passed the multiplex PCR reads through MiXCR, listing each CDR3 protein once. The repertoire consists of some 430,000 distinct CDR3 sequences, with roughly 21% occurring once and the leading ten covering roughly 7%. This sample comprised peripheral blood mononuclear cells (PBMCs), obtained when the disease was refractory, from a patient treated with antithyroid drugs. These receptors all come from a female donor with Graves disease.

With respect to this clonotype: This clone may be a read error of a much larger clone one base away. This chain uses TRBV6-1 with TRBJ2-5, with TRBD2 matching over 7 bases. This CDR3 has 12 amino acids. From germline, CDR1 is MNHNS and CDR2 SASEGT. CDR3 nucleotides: TGTGCCACTACACGTTCCGGGAGGACCCAGTGCTTC. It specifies CATTRSGRTQCF.

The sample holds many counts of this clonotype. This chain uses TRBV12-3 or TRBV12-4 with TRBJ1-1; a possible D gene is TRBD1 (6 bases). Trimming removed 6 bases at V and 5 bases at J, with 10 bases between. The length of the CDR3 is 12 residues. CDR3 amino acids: CASRPTGTEAFF. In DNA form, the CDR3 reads TGTGCCAGCAGGCCGACAGGTACTGAAGCTTTCTTT.

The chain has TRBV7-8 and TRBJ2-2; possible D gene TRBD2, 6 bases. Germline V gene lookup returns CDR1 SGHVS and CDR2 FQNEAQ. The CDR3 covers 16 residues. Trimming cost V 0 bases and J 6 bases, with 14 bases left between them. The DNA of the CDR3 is TGTGCCAGCAGCTTAGCGCGTTTACTAGCTGCCGGGGAGCTGTTTTTT. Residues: CASSLARLLAAGELFF.

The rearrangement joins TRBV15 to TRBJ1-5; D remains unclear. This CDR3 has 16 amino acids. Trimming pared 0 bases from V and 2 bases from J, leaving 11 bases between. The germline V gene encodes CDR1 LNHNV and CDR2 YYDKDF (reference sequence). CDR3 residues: CATSRDRSGGNQPQHF. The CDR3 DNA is TGTGCCACCAGCAGAGATCGGTCAGGAGGCAATCAGCCCCAGCATTTT.

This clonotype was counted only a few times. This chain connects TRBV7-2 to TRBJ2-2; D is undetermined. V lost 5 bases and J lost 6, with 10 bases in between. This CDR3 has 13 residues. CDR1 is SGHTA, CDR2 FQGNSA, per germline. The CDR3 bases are TGTGCCAGCAGCCCAAATACCGCCGGGGAGCTGTTTTTT. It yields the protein CASSPNTAGELFF. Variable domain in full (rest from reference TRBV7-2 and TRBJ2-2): GAGVSQSPSNKVTEKGKDVELRCDPISGHTALYWYRQSLGQGLEFLIYFQGNSAPDKSGLPSDRFSAERTGGSVSTLTIQRTQQEDSAVYLCASSPNTAGELFFGEGSRLTVL.

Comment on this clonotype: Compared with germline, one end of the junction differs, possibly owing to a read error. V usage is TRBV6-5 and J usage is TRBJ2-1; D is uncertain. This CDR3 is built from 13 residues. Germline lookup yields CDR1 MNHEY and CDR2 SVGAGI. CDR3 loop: CASSSSFYDEQFF. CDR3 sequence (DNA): TGTGCCAGCAGTTCCAGTTTCTACGATGAGCAGTTCTTC.

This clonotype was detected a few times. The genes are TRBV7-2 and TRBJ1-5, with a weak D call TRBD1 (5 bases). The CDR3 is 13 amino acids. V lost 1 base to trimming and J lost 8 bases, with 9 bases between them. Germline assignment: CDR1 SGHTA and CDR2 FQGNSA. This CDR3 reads CASSLVLGEPQHF. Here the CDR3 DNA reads TGTGCCAGCAGCTTAGTTCTGGGGGAGCCCCAGCATTTT. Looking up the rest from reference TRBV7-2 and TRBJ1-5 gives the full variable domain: GAGVSQSPSNKVTEKGKDVELRCDPISGHTALYWYRQSLGQGLEFLIYFQGNSAPDKSGLPSDRFSAERTGGSVSTLTIQRTQQEDSAVYLCASSLVLGEPQHFGDGTRLSIL.

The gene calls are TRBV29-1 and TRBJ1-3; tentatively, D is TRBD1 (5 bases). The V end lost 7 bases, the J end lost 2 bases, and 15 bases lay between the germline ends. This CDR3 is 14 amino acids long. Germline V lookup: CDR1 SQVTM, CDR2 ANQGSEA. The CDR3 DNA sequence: TGCAGCGCTCTTTCAGGGTTTACTGGAAACACCATATATTTT. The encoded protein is CSALSGFTGNTIYF.

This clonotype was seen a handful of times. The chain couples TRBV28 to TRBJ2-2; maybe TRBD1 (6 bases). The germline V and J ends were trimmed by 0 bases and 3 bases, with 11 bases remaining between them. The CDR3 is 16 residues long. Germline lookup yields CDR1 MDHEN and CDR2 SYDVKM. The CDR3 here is CASSLWQGLYTGELFF. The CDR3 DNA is TGTGCCAGCAGTTTATGGCAGGGGCTGTACACCGGGGAGCTGTTTTTT.

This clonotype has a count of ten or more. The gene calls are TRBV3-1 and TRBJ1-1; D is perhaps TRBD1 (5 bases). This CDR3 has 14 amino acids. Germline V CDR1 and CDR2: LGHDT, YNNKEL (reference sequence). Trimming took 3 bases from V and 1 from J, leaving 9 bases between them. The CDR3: CASSQRGENTEAFF. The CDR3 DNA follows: TGTGCCAGCAGCCAGCGAGGGGAGAACACTGAAGCTTTCTTT.

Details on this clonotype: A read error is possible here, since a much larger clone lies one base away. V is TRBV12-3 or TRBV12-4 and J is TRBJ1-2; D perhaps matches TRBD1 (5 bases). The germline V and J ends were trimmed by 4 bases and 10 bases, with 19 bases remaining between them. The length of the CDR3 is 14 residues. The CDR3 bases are TGTGCCAGCAGTTCTACGGGGGGAGACTGGGACTACACCTTC. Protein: CASSSTGGDWDYTF.

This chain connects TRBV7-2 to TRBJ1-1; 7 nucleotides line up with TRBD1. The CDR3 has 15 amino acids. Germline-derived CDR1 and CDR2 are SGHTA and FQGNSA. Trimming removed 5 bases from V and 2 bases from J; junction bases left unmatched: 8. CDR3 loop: CASSARQGINTEAFF. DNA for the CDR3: TGTGCCAGCAGCGCCCGACAGGGAATTAACACTGAAGCTTTCTTT.

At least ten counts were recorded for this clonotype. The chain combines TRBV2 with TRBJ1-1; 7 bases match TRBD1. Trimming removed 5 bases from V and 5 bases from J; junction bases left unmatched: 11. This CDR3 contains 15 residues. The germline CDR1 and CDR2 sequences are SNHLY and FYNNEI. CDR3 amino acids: CASSQRQGAETEAFF. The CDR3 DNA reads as TGTGCCAGCAGTCAGAGACAGGGAGCGGAAACTGAAGCTTTCTTT.

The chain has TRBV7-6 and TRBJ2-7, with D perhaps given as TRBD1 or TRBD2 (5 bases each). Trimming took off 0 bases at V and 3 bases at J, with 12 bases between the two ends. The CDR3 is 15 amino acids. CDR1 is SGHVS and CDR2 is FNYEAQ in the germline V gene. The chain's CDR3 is CASSLALGEIYEQYF. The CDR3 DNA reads TGTGCCAGCAGCTTAGCGTTGGGGGAGATCTACGAGCAGTACTTC.

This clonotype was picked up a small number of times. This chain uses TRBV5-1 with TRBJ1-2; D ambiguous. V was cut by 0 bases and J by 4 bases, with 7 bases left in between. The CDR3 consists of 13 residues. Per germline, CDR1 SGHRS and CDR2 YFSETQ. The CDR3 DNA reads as TGCGCCAGCAGCTTGGAGCCCCCCTATGGCTACACCTTC. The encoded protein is CASSLEPPYGYTF.

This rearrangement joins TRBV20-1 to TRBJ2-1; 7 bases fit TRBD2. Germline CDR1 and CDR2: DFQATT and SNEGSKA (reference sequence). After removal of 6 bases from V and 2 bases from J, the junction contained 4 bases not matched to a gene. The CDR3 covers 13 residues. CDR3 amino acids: CSAGDYTYNEQFF. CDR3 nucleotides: TGCAGTGCGGGGGACTACACCTACAATGAGCAGTTCTTC.

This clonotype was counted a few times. The CDR3 DNA reads TGCAGCGTTGAAGGGACAGCCTACGAGCAGTACTTC. It translates to CSVEGTAYEQYF. The chain employs TRBV29-1 and TRBJ2-7, with D possibly TRBD1 on 6 matching bases. The CDR3 length is 12 residues. The V gene's germline CDR1 is SQVTM and CDR2 ANQGSEA. V was pared by 1 base and J by 2 bases, with 6 bases between.

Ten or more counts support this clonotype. The CDR3 region is CASSFSQGEIETQYF. The CDR3 region has the DNA TGTGCCAGCAGCTTCTCCCAGGGGGAGATCGAGACCCAGTACTTC. The chain links TRBV5-5 to TRBJ2-5, with 7 bases matching TRBD1. V lost 2 bases, J lost 5 bases, and 9 bases stayed unmatched. The CDR3 is 15 amino acids. CDR1 SGHKS and CDR2 YYEKEE come from the germline V gene (reference sequence).

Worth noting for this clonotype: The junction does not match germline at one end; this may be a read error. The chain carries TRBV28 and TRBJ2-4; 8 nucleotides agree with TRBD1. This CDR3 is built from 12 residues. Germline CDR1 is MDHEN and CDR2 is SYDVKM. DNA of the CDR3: TGTGCCGGCAGTTTGGACAGGGACATTCAGTACTTC. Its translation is CAGSLDRDIQYF.

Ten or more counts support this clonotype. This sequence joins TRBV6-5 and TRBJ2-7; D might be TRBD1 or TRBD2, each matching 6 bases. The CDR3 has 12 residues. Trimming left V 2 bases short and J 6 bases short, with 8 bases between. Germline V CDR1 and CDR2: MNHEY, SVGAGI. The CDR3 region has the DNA TGTGCCAGCAGTTACGAGGGGGGCGAGCAGTACTTC. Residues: CASSYEGGEQYF.

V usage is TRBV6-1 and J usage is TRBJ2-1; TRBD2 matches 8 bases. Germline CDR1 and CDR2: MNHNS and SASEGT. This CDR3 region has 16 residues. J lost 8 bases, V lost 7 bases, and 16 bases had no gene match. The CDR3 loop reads CASKTTGTREDDEQFF. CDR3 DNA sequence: TGTGCCAGCAAAACCACGGGGACTAGGGAGGACGATGAGCAGTTCTTC.

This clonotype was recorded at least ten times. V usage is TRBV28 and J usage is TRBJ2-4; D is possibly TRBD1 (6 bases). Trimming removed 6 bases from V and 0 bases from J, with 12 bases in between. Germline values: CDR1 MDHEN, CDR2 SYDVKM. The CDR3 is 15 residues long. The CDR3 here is CASSPTGLAKNIQYF. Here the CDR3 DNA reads TGTGCCAGCAGCCCAACAGGGCTAGCCAAAAACATTCAGTACTTC.

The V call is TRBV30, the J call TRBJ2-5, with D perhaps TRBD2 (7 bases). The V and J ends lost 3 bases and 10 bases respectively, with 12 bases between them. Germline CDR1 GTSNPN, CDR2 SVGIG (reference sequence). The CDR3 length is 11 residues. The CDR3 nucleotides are TGTGCCTGGAGGCGGGGGCAAATCCAGTACTTC. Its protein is CAWRRGQIQYF.

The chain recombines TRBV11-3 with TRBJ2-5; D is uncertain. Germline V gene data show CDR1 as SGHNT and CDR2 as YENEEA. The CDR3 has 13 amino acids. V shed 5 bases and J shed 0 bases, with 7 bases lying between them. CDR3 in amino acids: CASSHIDQETQYF. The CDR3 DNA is TGTGCCAGCAGCCACATAGACCAAGAGACCCAGTACTTC.

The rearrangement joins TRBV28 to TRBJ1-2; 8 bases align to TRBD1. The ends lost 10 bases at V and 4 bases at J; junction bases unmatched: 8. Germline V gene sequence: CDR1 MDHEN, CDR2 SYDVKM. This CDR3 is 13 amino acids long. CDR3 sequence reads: CAIPGGYGYGYTF. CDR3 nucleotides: TGTGCCATCCCAGGGGGCTACGGCTATGGCTACACCTTC.

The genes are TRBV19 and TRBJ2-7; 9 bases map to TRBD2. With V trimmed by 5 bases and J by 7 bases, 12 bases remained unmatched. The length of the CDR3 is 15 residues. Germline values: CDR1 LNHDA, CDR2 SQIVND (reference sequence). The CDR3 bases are TGTGCCAGTAGTCCAACTAGCGGGCCTGGTTGGGAGCAGTACTTC. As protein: CASSPTSGPGWEQYF.

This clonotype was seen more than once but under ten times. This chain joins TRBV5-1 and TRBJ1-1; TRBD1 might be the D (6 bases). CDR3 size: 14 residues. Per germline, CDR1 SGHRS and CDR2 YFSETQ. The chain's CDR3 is CATTGGQGNTEAFF. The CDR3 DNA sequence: TGCGCTACAACTGGGGGGCAGGGCAACACTGAAGCTTTCTTT.

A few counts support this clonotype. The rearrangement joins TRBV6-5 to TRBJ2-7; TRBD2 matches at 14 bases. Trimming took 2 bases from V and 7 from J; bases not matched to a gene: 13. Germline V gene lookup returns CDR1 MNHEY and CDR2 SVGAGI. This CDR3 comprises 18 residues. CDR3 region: CASSYPPRLAGGPREQYF. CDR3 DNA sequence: TGTGCCAGCAGTTACCCCCCCCGACTAGCGGGAGGGCCTCGGGAGCAGTACTTC.

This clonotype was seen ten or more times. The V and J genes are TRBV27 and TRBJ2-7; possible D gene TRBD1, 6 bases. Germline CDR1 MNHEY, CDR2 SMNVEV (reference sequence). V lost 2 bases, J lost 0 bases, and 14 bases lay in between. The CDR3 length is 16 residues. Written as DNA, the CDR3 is TGTGCCAGCAGTTTAGCCGGGACATCGAGCTCCTACGAGCAGTACTTC. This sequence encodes CASSLAGTSSSYEQYF.